The entry that follows covers one TCR beta chain sequence. What it recognizes is unknown. The germline V and J ends were trimmed by 5 bases and 0 bases, with 23 bases remaining between them. This CDR3 contains 19 residues. Per the germline V gene, CDR1 is MNHNY and CDR2 is SVGAGI (reference sequence). Peripheral blood genomic DNA, not sorted cells or RNA, was the template. Rearranged V-D-J TRB sequences were amplified with a mixed TRB-A/B primer pool. Each CDR3 protein is one row after TCRdb ran MiXCR on the multiplex PCR reads. The table has about 8,800 distinct CDR3 sequences, 30% to 35% seen once. The data were obtained in a study of T cell repertoires in aging, cancer and after chemotherapy. Study outcomes and limitations: Loss of evenness, beyond lost richness, contributed to age-related TCR diversity decline in cancer patients. Compared with age-matched healthy donors, untreated hematological or solid cancer patients showed higher blood TCR clonality.

The TCR was taken from a human donor in good health. The sample was blood. The chain uses TRBV6-6 and TRBJ1-3; D perhaps matches TRBD1 (6 bases). The CDR3 DNA follows: TGTGCCAGCAGTCTAAGGGGGTTCTCTCCCAACTTCTCTGGAAACACCATATATTTT. Protein: CASSLRGFSPNFSGNTIYF.